This TCR beta chain was sequenced during a study of technical replicates of blood from a few donors. The assay was immunoSEQ multiplex PCR, and TCRdb's table has in-frame clones only and misses some. The profile shows roughly 60,000 clones, about 86% of them singletons. The V end was cut by 5 bases, the J end by 0 bases, with 11 bases between. The germline CDR1 and CDR2 sequences are MNHEY and SVGAGI. This CDR3 contains 15 residues. The V call is TRBV6-5, the J call TRBJ1-3; possible D gene TRBD1, 5 bases. This TCR was recovered from a human donor in good health. Some clones in this sample may be carry-over from other donors' samples. The sample taken for sequencing was PBMCs. The CDR3 bases are TGTGCCAGCAGTACACAGGAACCCTCTGGAAACACCATATATTTT. This encodes CASSTQEPSGNTIYF.